A selection of T cell receptor beta chains follows, all from one sample in a study of OX40 agonist ivuxolimab in advanced cancers. Generated by immunoSEQ multiplex PCR, the TCRdb table keeps only in-frame clones and is missing some. This table has 36,000 or so clones, 88% appearing once. Sequences were derived from CD4+ or CD8+ T cells sorted from blood, sampled in a trial of the OX40 agonist ivuxolimab. These receptors all come from an adult with an advanced solid tumor such as melanoma, head and neck, liver or kidney cancer. Both conserved end residues are part of each CDR3. Fields, in order: clone size, V gene, D gene, J gene, CDR3 protein, CDR3 DNA. D genes are given only for firm matches. Rows give clone size only sometimes, using once, few, many, or a class for an expanded clone.

.	TRBV6-5	TRBD1	TRBJ2-6	CASSGRQGGANVLTF	TGTGCCAGCAGTGGACGACAGGGGGGGGCCAACGTCCTGACTTTC
.	TRBV5-1	.	TRBJ1-3	CASSVSFGDGGNTIYF	TGCGCCAGCAGCGTAAGTTTTGGGGATGGTGGAAACACCATATATTTT
.	TRBV28	.	TRBJ1-2	CASSLPGGYGYTF	TGTGCCAGCAGTTTGCCAGGAGGCTATGGCTACACCTTC
.	TRBV14	.	TRBJ2-1	CASSLQITKQFF	TGTGCCAGCAGCCTGCAGATAACTAAGCAGTTCTTC
.	TRBV30	TRBD2	TRBJ2-3	CAWSVLAGATDTQYF	TGTGCCTGGAGTGTACTAGCGGGAGCCACAGATACGCAGTATTTT
.	TRBV6-5	TRBD2	TRBJ2-7	CASSYSLAGGSYEQYF	TGTGCCAGCAGTTACTCCCTAGCGGGAGGTTCCTACGAGCAGTACTTC
few	TRBV2	TRBD1	TRBJ2-7	CANARTGANEQYF	TGTGCCAACGCCCGGACAGGGGCAAACGAGCAGTACTTC
.	TRBV30	.	TRBJ1-4	CAWSGGQWEKLFF	TGTGCCTGGAGTGGGGGGCAATGGGAAAAACTGTTTTTT
.	TRBV28	.	TRBJ2-3	CASSLFPPRVVSDTQYF	TGTGCCAGCAGTTTATTCCCTCCCCGGGTGGTCTCAGATACGCAGTATTTT
.	TRBV28	.	TRBJ1-2	CASSFQVGVYGYTF	TGTGCCAGCAGTTTTCAGGTGGGGGTCTATGGCTACACCTTC
.	TRBV27	.	TRBJ2-3	CASSFRGMRDTQYF	TGTGCCAGCAGTTTTCGGGGTATGAGAGATACGCAGTATTTT
.	TRBV2	.	TRBJ2-3	CASKRQPTDTQYF	TGTGCCAGCAAACGACAACCCACAGATACGCAGTATTTT
.	TRBV2	TRBD2	TRBJ2-7	CASSVSLAGYEQYF	TGTGCCAGCAGTGTGTCACTAGCGGGGTACGAGCAGTACTTC
.	TRBV9	.	TRBJ1-1	CASSPQSRMNTEAFF	TGTGCCAGCAGCCCCCAAAGCCGTATGAACACTGAAGCTTTCTTT
.	TRBV4-1	.	TRBJ2-4	CASSHPGVRQSKNIQYF	TGCGCCAGCAGCCACCCGGGCGTAAGACAGTCTAAAAACATTCAGTACTTC
.	TRBV21-1	.	TRBJ1-5	CASTAGTHNQPQHF	TGTGCCAGCACGGCCGGGACGCACAATCAGCCCCAGCATTTT
.	TRBV7-2	.	TRBJ2-2	CASSLEGRAGELFF	TGTGCCAGCAGCTTAGAAGGCCGGGCCGGGGAGCTGTTTTTT
.	TRBV7-9	.	TRBJ2-1	CASSLVFGRLASYNEQFF	TGTGCCAGCAGCTTGGTTTTCGGCAGGCTCGCCTCCTACAATGAGCAGTTCTTC
.	TRBV6-1	.	TRBJ2-5	CGTGWGETQYF	TGTGGAACAGGGTGGGGAGAGACCCAGTACTTC
once	TRBV2	TRBD1	TRBJ2-2	CASSLTGVAGELFF	TGTGCCAGCAGTTTGACAGGGGTAGCCGGGGAGCTGTTTTTT
.	TRBV19	TRBD1	TRBJ2-3	CASSTIGDRVRTDTQYF	TGTGCCAGTAGTACTATTGGGGACAGGGTTCGCACAGATACGCAGTATTTT
.	TRBV6-5	TRBD1	TRBJ1-5	CASSDYRGSNQPQHF	TGTGCCAGCAGTGACTACAGGGGTAGCAATCAGCCCCAGCATTTT
.	TRBV9	TRBD1	TRBJ2-7	CASSGTGAGSYEQYF	TGTGCCAGCAGCGGCACAGGGGCGGGCTCCTACGAGCAGTACTTC
.	TRBV29-1	.	TRBJ2-7	CSVTHTGSYEQYF	TGCAGCGTTACCCATACAGGCTCCTACGAGCAGTACTTC
.	TRBV27	.	TRBJ1-6	CASSFRGGGFYNSPLHF	TGTGCCAGCAGTTTCAGGGGTGGGGGGTTCTATAATTCACCCCTCCACTTT
.	TRBV10-3	.	TRBJ2-7	CAISSETGTYEQYF	TGTGCCATCAGTTCCGAGACAGGAACCTACGAGCAGTACTTC
.	TRBV12-5	.	TRBJ1-2	CASGHGGYGYTF	TGTGCTAGTGGCCACGGCGGCTATGGCTACACCTTC
.	TRBV28	.	TRBJ2-4	CASSLQAKGNLAKNIQYF	TGTGCCAGCAGTTTACAGGCCAAGGGAAACTTAGCCAAAAACATTCAGTACTTC
.	TRBV28	.	TRBJ1-2	CASSPDLIYGYTF	TGTGCCAGCAGCCCCGACTTAATCTATGGCTACACCTTC
.	TRBV5-1	.	TRBJ1-3	CASSFDRSTGNTIYF	TGCGCCAGCAGCTTTGACAGGTCTACTGGAAACACCATATATTTT
.	TRBV27	.	TRBJ2-6	CASSFGRGANVLTF	TGTGCCAGCAGTTTTGGGAGGGGGGCCAACGTCCTGACTTTC
.	TRBV6-5	.	TRBJ1-1	CASSYGRRWDNTEAFF	TGTGCCAGCAGTTACGGAAGGCGTTGGGACAACACTGAAGCTTTCTTT
once	TRBV12-2	.	TRBJ1-4	CASRPHEWESEKLFF	TGTGCAAGTCGCCCCCATGAGTGGGAGAGTGAAAAACTGTTTTTT
.	TRBV7-2	.	TRBJ2-1	CASNKRVSSYNEQFF	TGTGCCAGCAACAAGCGGGTCAGCTCCTACAATGAGCAGTTCTTC
.	TRBV6-1	.	TRBJ2-2	CASSEAGLSGELFF	TGTGCCAGCAGTGAAGCTGGGCTATCCGGGGAGCTGTTTTTT
.	TRBV4-2	.	TRBJ2-1	CASSQEGYNEQFF	TGTGCCAGCAGCCAAGAAGGTTACAATGAGCAGTTCTTC
.	TRBV9	.	TRBJ2-7	CASSPPWGVYEQYF	TGTGCCAGCAGCCCCCCCTGGGGAGTCTACGAGCAGTACTTC
few	TRBV5-4	TRBD1	TRBJ2-3	CASSHQQGRDTQYF	TGTGCCAGCAGCCATCAACAGGGGAGAGATACGCAGTATTTT
.	TRBV7-9	TRBD2	TRBJ2-5	CASSSRSRGGRSKETQYF	TGTGCCAGCAGCAGCCGAAGCCGGGGGGGACGGTCCAAAGAGACCCAGTACTTC
.	TRBV19	TRBD1	TRBJ1-4	CASSTPTGDNEKLFF	TGTGCCAGTAGTACCCCGACAGGGGATAATGAAAAACTGTTTTTT
.	TRBV4-2	TRBD2	TRBJ2-7	CASSQERGLAGGEGSYEQYF	TGTGCCAGCAGCCAAGAACGGGGACTAGCGGGGGGCGAGGGGTCCTACGAGCAGTACTTC
.	TRBV28	.	TRBJ2-7	CASRDERTYEQYF	TGTGCCAGCAGGGACGAGCGGACCTACGAGCAGTACTTC
.	TRBV2	TRBD1	TRBJ1-2	CARTGQFGGYTF	TGTGCCCGCACGGGACAGTTCGGTGGCTACACCTTC
.	TRBV5-1	TRBD2	TRBJ2-7	CASSLSGTSGVQQYF	TGCGCCAGCAGCTTGAGTGGTACTAGCGGGGTTCAACAGTACTTC
.	TRBV30	TRBD1	TRBJ2-5	CAWTHRGRGETQYF	TGTGCCTGGACTCACAGGGGGCGCGGGGAGACCCAGTACTTC
.	TRBV20-1	.	TRBJ2-1	CSARDYNEQFF	TGCAGTGCTAGAGACTACAATGAGCAGTTCTTC
.	TRBV5-8	TRBD1	TRBJ2-3	CASSLGQGVTDTQYF	TGTGCCAGCAGCTTAGGACAGGGAGTCACAGATACGCAGTATTTT
.	TRBV5-1	TRBD1	TRBJ2-5	CASSFTGGLETQYF	TGCGCCAGCAGCTTCACAGGGGGCTTAGAGACCCAGTACTTC
.	TRBV20-1	.	TRBJ2-5	CSARDERTQYF	TGCAGTGCGCGGGACGAGAGGACCCAGTACTTC
.	TRBV6-5	.	TRBJ2-7	CASSYQASYEQYF	TGTGCCAGCAGTTACCAGGCTAGCTACGAGCAGTACTTC
.	TRBV25-1	.	TRBJ2-5	CASSDPSLRETQYF	TGTGCCAGCAGTGACCCCAGCCTGAGGGAGACCCAGTACTTC
.	TRBV7-9	.	TRBJ2-5	CASSLLESGTQYF	TGTGCCAGCAGCTTATTAGAAAGCGGGACCCAGTACTTC
.	TRBV5-4	TRBD2	TRBJ2-1	CASSLRLAGGPQFF	TGTGCCAGCAGCTTGAGACTAGCGGGGGGGCCTCAGTTCTTC
.	TRBV18	.	TRBJ2-7	CASSPVDGSDSEQYF	TGTGCCAGCTCACCAGTTGACGGATCGGATTCCGAGCAGTACTTC
.	TRBV5-8	.	TRBJ2-7	CASSLGTDYEQYF	TGTGCCAGCAGCTTGGGTACGGACTACGAGCAGTACTTC